The following is a T cell receptor (beta chain) sequence with its context. Trimming took off 8 bases at V and 1 base at J, with 11 bases between the two ends. Germline V gene sequence: CDR1 LNHNV, CDR2 YYDKDF (reference sequence). CDR3 length equals 13 residues. This sample is drawn from a study of identical twins. TCRdb used MiXCR to reprocess the 5' RACE reads, holding one entry per CDR3 protein. The sample includes roughly 720,000 distinct CDR3 sequences, roughly 18% of them seen just once. This sample also appeared in a second study, on T cells expressing NK-cell markers. That work adds: All TCR beta repertoires analysed originated from sorted CD3+CD56+NKG2C+, CD3+CD56+NKG2C- and CD3+CD56-NKG2C+ T cells.

The sequence came from a woman between 18 and 30 years old in good health. The sample was PBMCs. J is TRBJ2-5 and V is TRBV15, with D hard to call. The CDR3 loop is CATSVDSQETQYF. CDR3 DNA: TGTGCCACCTCCGTTGACTCCCAAGAGACCCAGTACTTC.